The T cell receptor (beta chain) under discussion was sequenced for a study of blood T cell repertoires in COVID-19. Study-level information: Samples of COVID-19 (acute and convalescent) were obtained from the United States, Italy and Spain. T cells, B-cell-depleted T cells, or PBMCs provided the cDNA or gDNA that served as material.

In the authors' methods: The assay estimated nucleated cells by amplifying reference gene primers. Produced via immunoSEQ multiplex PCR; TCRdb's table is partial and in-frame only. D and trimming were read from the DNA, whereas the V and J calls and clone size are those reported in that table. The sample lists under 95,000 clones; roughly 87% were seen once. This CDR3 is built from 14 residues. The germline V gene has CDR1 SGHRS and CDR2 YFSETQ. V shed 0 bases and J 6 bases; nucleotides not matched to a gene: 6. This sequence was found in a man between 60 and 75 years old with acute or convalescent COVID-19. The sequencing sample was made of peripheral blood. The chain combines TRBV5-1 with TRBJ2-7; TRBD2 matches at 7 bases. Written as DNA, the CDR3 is TGCGCCAGCAGCTTGGAGCTAGCGGCCCTCGAGCAGTACTTC. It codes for CASSLELAALEQYF.